These 30 T cell receptor beta chains originate from one sample sequenced in a study of monozygotic twins with cystic fibrosis. Sequencing was performed with immunoSEQ multiplex PCR; in TCRdb, only in-frame clones are kept and a portion is missing. The profile shows some 35,000 clones, 85% to 95% of them singletons. Source material: blood. Receptors were obtained from a boy between 2 and 15 years old with cystic fibrosis.

V and J are TRBV9 and TRBJ2-3, with 10 bases identical to TRBD2. The CDR3 is 15 amino acids. Germline-derived CDR1 and CDR2 are SGDLS and YYNGEE. V lost 4 bases, J lost 1 base, and 3 bases stayed unmatched. In DNA, the CDR3 is TGTGCCAGCAGCTTTAGCGGGGGGCGCACAGATACGCAGTATTTT. This gives the protein CASSFSGGRTDTQYF.

The chain recombines TRBV7-8 with TRBJ2-2; either TRBD1 or TRBD2 may fit D (5 bases each). The CDR3 runs 15 residues. V lost 7 bases, J lost 1 base, and 13 bases lay in between. In germline, CDR1 is SGHVS, CDR2 FQNEAQ. CDR3 amino acids: CASMAVGGNTGELFF. DNA for the CDR3: TGTGCCAGCATGGCTGTTGGGGGGAACACCGGGGAGCTGTTTTTT.

This rearrangement joins TRBV5-5 to TRBJ2-7, with 11 bases identical to TRBD1. J was trimmed by 7 bases and V by 4 bases; bases with no gene match: 7. CDR1 and CDR2 (germline): SGHKS, YYEKEE (reference sequence). The CDR3 runs 14 residues. CDR3 sequence reads: CASSLGQGAREQYF. The CDR3 region has the DNA TGTGCCAGCAGCCTAGGACAGGGGGCGAGAGAGCAGTACTTC.

The rearrangement uses TRBV27 and TRBJ1-5, with a tentative D call TRBD1 (5 bases). Per the germline V gene, CDR1 is MNHEY and CDR2 is SMNVEV (reference sequence). The CDR3 runs to 14 residues. Trimming removed 6 bases at V and 7 bases at J, with 16 bases between. The CDR3: CASRSSGNGQPQHF. CDR3 DNA: TGTGCCAGCAGGTCATCAGGGAATGGGCAGCCCCAGCATTTT.

V is TRBV4-1 and J is TRBJ2-7; TRBD2 is a possible D gene (5 bases). There are 18 residues in the CDR3. Germline V gene sequence: CDR1 MGHRA, CDR2 YSYEKL. Trimming removed 0 bases at V and 0 bases at J, with 18 bases between. CDR3 nucleotide sequence: TGCGCCAGCAGCCAAGACATGTCCGCGACGGGGAGCTCCTACGAGCAGTACTTC. It specifies CASSQDMSATGSSYEQYF.

The rearrangement links TRBV10-2 to TRBJ2-3; 8 nucleotides line up with TRBD2. With V trimmed by 3 bases and J by 2 bases, 7 bases remained unmatched. This CDR3 has 16 residues. Germline CDR1 WSHSY, CDR2 SAAADI. The CDR3 DNA is TGCGCCAGCAGTGAAAGGCGGGGGGCCCCCACAGATACGCAGTATTTT. It specifies CASSERRGAPTDTQYF.

The chain uses TRBV23-1 and TRBJ2-2; unclear D gene. TRBV23-1 is noted as an ORF with a role that remains uncertain. Trimming pared 0 bases from V and 5 bases from J, leaving 16 bases between. The CDR3 is 17 amino acids. CDR3 amino acids: CASSQSFWETWTGELFF. The CDR3 nucleotides are TGCGCCAGCAGTCAATCGTTCTGGGAAACTTGGACCGGGGAGCTGTTTTTT.

This chain joins TRBV10-1 and TRBJ1-5; no firm D call. The CDR3 length is 14 residues. V was pared by 8 bases and J by 3 bases, with 14 bases between. Looked up from germline, CDR1 is WNHNN and CDR2 is SYGVQD (reference sequence). CDR3 nucleotides: TGCGCCAGCGGTAGTCAGGTTTACAATCAGCCCCAGCATTTT. It specifies CASGSQVYNQPQHF.

J is TRBJ1-1 and V is TRBV4-1; D may be TRBD1 (6 bases). CDR3 length: 14 residues. From germline, CDR1 is MGHRA and CDR2 YSYEKL. The V gene lost 1 base and the J gene lost 4 bases, with 10 bases spanning the gap. In DNA form, the CDR3 reads TGCGCCAGCAGCCAAGCAGGGGATGCCACTGAAGCTTTCTTT. Translation gives CASSQAGDATEAFF.

This clone was observed once. In nucleotides, the CDR3 is TGTGCCAGCAGCTTCGGGCATACAAGGGGACCCTATAGCAATCAGCCCCAGCATTTT. It codes for CASSFGHTRGPYSNQPQHF. The chain employs TRBV7-9 and TRBJ1-5, with TRBD1 as a possible D gene (5 bases). CDR3 length: 19 amino acids. CDR1 is SEHNR, CDR2 FQNEAQ, per germline (reference sequence). The ends were cut back, 3 bases at V and 0 bases at J, with 21 bases in the middle. Full variable domain (outside the CDR3, taken from reference TRBV7-9 and TRBJ1-5): DTGVSQNPRHKITKRGQNVTFRCDPISEHNRLYWYRQTLGQGPEFLTYFQNEAQLEKSRLLSDRFSAERPKGSFSTLEIQRTEQGDSAMYLCASSFGHTRGPYSNQPQHFGDGTRLSIL.

The chain couples TRBV11-2 to TRBJ2-1; D is ambiguous. V lost 6 bases, J lost 12 bases, and 12 bases lay in between. Looked up from germline, CDR1 is SGHAT and CDR2 is FQNNGV. The CDR3 runs to 11 residues. CDR3 DNA: TGTGCCAGCAGGGTTGACGGTCGGCAGTTCTTC. Its translation: CASRVDGRQFF.

There are a few counts of this clone. The CDR3 loop reads CASSEALGLAGENEQFF. DNA of the CDR3: TGTGCCAGCAGTGAAGCGCTTGGGCTAGCGGGGGAGAATGAGCAGTTCTTC. The chain carries TRBV2 and TRBJ2-1; TRBD2 matches at 10 bases. The length of the CDR3 is 17 residues. After removal of 0 bases from V and 7 bases from J, the junction contained 9 bases not matched to a gene. Per germline, CDR1 SNHLY and CDR2 FYNNEI.

This rearrangement joins TRBV27 to TRBJ1-5, with unresolved D. The V end was cut by 4 bases, the J end by 6 bases, with 19 bases between. This CDR3 has 16 amino acids. CDR1 is MNHEY, CDR2 SMNVEV, per germline (reference sequence). The CDR3 region is CASSSLLLGGSQPQHF. In DNA form, the CDR3 reads TGTGCCAGCAGTTCCTTACTACTTGGTGGGTCTCAGCCCCAGCATTTT.

This chain uses TRBV5-1 with TRBJ2-5, with TRBD2 matching 8 bases. The CDR3 length is 15 residues. From germline, CDR1 is SGHRS and CDR2 YFSETQ. Losses at the gene ends were 1 base for V and 2 bases for J; bases not matched to a gene: 4. The chain's CDR3 is CASSLLGGRQETQYF. The CDR3 region has the DNA TGCGCCAGCAGCTTGCTGGGCGGGAGGCAAGAGACCCAGTACTTC.

This clone came up a few times. The genes are TRBV7-9 and TRBJ1-1; 7 bases are a match to TRBD1. The germline V gene has CDR1 SEHNR and CDR2 FQNEAQ (reference sequence). This CDR3 region has 15 residues. The junction had 1 base not matched to a gene; V was cut back by 0 bases and J by 0 bases. The CDR3 nucleotides read TGTGCCAGCAGCTTAGCCGGGACAGTGAACACTGAAGCTTTCTTT. Protein: CASSLAGTVNTEAFF.

The rearrangement joins TRBV19 to TRBJ2-7; 9 nucleotides align to TRBD1. The germline CDR1 and CDR2 sequences are LNHDA and SQIVND (reference sequence). CDR3 size: 15 residues. Trimming took 0 bases from V and 5 from J; bases not matched to a gene: 5. CDR3 in amino acids: CASSIDLQGADEQYF. In DNA, the CDR3 is TGTGCCAGTAGTATAGATCTACAGGGGGCGGACGAGCAGTACTTC.

The rearrangement joins TRBV7-8 to TRBJ1-1; D not resolved. There are 17 residues in the CDR3. V was pared by 5 bases and J by 0 bases, with 19 bases between. CDR1 SGHVS and CDR2 FQNEAQ come from the germline V gene. This CDR3 is CASSPAPDTFMNTEAFF. The CDR3 DNA reads TGTGCCAGCAGCCCCGCCCCTGACACGTTCATGAACACTGAAGCTTTCTTT.

V gene TRBV5-1 combines with J gene TRBJ1-1, with 8 bases lining up with TRBD1. CDR3 length equals 16 residues. V lost 4 bases to trimming and J lost 4 bases; unmatched junction nucleotides: 12. CDR1 is SGHRS and CDR2 is YFSETQ in the germline V gene. CDR3 protein: CASSGTGGALTTEAFF. In DNA, the CDR3 is TGCGCCAGCAGCGGAACAGGGGGGGCCCTGACCACTGAAGCTTTCTTT.

This clone came up once. V and J are TRBV13 and TRBJ1-1; D is uncertain. The CDR3 spans 12 residues. Germline CDR1 and CDR2: PRHDT and FYEKMQ (reference sequence). V lost 5 bases, J lost 1 base, and 5 bases lay in between. The CDR3 sequence: CASSPENTEAFF. In DNA form, the CDR3 reads TGTGCCAGCAGCCCAGAGAACACTGAAGCTTTCTTT.

This chain uses TRBV6-5 with TRBJ1-2; TRBD1 aligns across 7 bases. The CDR3 is 14 residues long. CDR1 is MNHEY and CDR2 is SVGAGI in the germline V gene. V shed 4 bases and J 6 bases; nucleotides not matched to a gene: 8. The CDR3 sequence: CASSSGGTDHGYTF. The CDR3 nucleotides are TGTGCCAGCAGTTCCGGTGGGACAGATCATGGCTACACCTTC.

The genes are TRBV10-1 and TRBJ2-7; 7 bases line up with TRBD1. The CDR3 loop spans 13 amino acids. Germline V gene lookup returns CDR1 WNHNN and CDR2 SYGVQD (reference sequence). The J segment lost 1 base and the V segment lost 5 bases, leaving 2 bases of the junction unmatched. CDR3 sequence reads: CASSRQGSYEQYF. CDR3 DNA: TGCGCCAGCAGTCGACAGGGATCCTACGAGCAGTACTTC.

The V and J genes are TRBV5-1 and TRBJ2-2; 7 bases are a match to TRBD2. V shed 1 base and J 5 bases; nucleotides not matched to a gene: 8. The CDR3 spans 16 residues. Germline assignment: CDR1 SGHRS and CDR2 YFSETQ. The CDR3 nucleotides read TGCGCCAGCAGCTTGAACTTCGCTAGCGGTACCGGGGAGCTGTTTTTT. Its translation: CASSLNFASGTGELFF.

The genes are TRBV6-6 and TRBJ1-5; 7 nucleotides agree with TRBD1. J lost 7 bases, V lost 6 bases, and 12 bases had no gene match. The CDR3 is made up of 15 amino acids. Germline V CDR1 and CDR2: MNHNY, SVGAGI (reference sequence). CDR3 region: CASSPPTGKYQPQHF. In DNA form, the CDR3 reads TGTGCCAGCAGCCCCCCGACAGGGAAATACCAGCCCCAGCATTTT.

This clone was seen only a few times. The J gene is TRBJ1-6, the V gene TRBV7-2; no definite D call. Germline V gene sequence: CDR1 SGHTA, CDR2 FQGNSA. The CDR3 is made up of 16 amino acids. Trimming took off 1 base at V and 5 bases at J, with 12 bases between the two ends. The CDR3 is CASSLGGRGNNSPLHF. In nucleotides, the CDR3 is TGTGCCAGCAGCTTAGGTGGACGGGGTAATAATTCACCCCTCCACTTT.

This sequence joins TRBV19 and TRBJ2-1; the D gene is possibly TRBD1 (6 bases). The CDR3 has 16 amino acids. The V and J ends lost 4 bases and 2 bases respectively, with 15 bases between them. From germline, CDR1 is LNHDA and CDR2 SQIVND (reference sequence). In DNA form, the CDR3 reads TGTGCCAGTAGTACCCTCAGGGGTCTCACCTACAATGAGCAGTTCTTC. It codes for CASSTLRGLTYNEQFF. The entire variable domain, with the rest obtained from reference TRBV19 and TRBJ2-1, is as follows: DGGITQSPKYLFRKEGQNVTLSCEQNLNHDAMYWYRQDPGQGLRLIYYSQIVNDFQKGDIAEGYSVSREKKESFPLTVTSAQKNPTAFYLCASSTLRGLTYNEQFFGPGTRLTVL.

The rearrangement uses TRBV11-3 and TRBJ2-6, with D perhaps TRBD1 or TRBD2 (6 bases each). This CDR3 has 16 residues. V gave up 3 bases and J gave up 0 bases, with 9 bases separating them. The V gene's germline CDR1 is SGHNT and CDR2 YENEEA. CDR3 protein: CASSLGGTSGANVLTF. The DNA of the CDR3 is TGTGCCAGCAGCTTGGGGGGCACCTCTGGGGCCAACGTCCTGACTTTC.

The chain combines TRBV6-5 with TRBJ1-2; 7 nucleotides line up with TRBD1. Trimming took 6 bases from V and 8 from J; bases not matched to a gene: 6. Germline-derived CDR1 and CDR2 are MNHEY and SVGAGI. The CDR3 consists of 12 residues. CDR3 in DNA: TGTGCCAGCAGGACAGGGCAAGGAGGCTACACCTTC. Residues: CASRTGQGGYTF.

The gene calls are TRBV5-6 and TRBJ2-3; 9 positions match TRBD1. CDR1 and CDR2 (germline): SGHDT, YYEEEE. J gave up 2 bases and V 0 bases, and 7 bases lay outside the gene matches. CDR3 length: 17 residues. Here the CDR3 DNA reads TGTGCCAGCAGCTTGGAGTGGACAGGGGCCGACACAGATACGCAGTATTTT. Translated: CASSLEWTGADTDTQYF.

The chain joins TRBV7-2 to TRBJ1-1; possible D gene TRBD1, 5 bases. Trimming cost V 4 bases and J 1 base, with 13 bases left between them. This CDR3 has 15 amino acids. Germline assignment: CDR1 SGHTA and CDR2 FQGNSA. CDR3 in amino acids: CASSSLATGNTEAFF. The CDR3 nucleotides are TGTGCCAGCAGCTCGCTCGCAACAGGGAACACTGAAGCTTTCTTT.

This chain connects TRBV6-1 to TRBJ2-2, with 9 bases aligning to TRBD1. CDR1 and CDR2 (germline): MNHNS, SASEGT. V lost 4 bases to trimming and J lost 1 base; unmatched junction nucleotides: 4. The CDR3 has 16 residues. CDR3 sequence reads: CASSVGTGWNTGELFF. The DNA of the CDR3 is TGTGCCAGCAGTGTTGGGACAGGGTGGAACACCGGGGAGCTGTTTTTT.